The present T cell receptor (beta chain) was sequenced within a study of blood T cell repertoires in COVID-19. Study-wide background: COVID-19 samples from acute and convalescent phases originated in the United States, Italy and Spain. The cDNA or gDNA used as material had been derived from T cells, B-cell-depleted T cells, or PBMCs.

CDR1 is SGDLS and CDR2 is YYNGEE in the germline V gene. V shed 5 bases and J shed 7 bases, with 8 bases lying between them. This CDR3 region has 11 residues. Original processing methods: Amplified reference gene primers provided the basis for estimating nucleated cell counts. This table comes from immunoSEQ multiplex PCR, and its TCRdb copy is limited to in-frame clones, with some not included. V, J and clone size are taken as reported in that table, and D and trimming were inferred from the DNA itself. The sample contains about 400,000 clones, more than 75% of which appear only once. The sample holds one count of this clone. Individuals drawn from 20 to 25 US areas were about 18 to 95 years old.

This sequence was found in a woman under 40 with acute COVID-19. The sample taken for sequencing was PBMCs or T cells enriched from blood (not recorded which). The rearrangement uses TRBV9 and TRBJ2-3, with D unresolved. The CDR3 here is CASSDGYTQYF. CDR3 DNA sequence: TGTGCCAGCAGTGATGGCTATACGCAGTATTTT. The full variable domain, rest sourced from reference TRBV9 and TRBJ2-3, is DSGVTQTPKHLITATGQRVTLRCSPRSGDLSVYWYQQSLDQGLQFLIQYYNGEERAKGNILERFSAQQFPDLHSELNLSSLELGDSALYFCASSDGYTQYFGPGTRLTVL.